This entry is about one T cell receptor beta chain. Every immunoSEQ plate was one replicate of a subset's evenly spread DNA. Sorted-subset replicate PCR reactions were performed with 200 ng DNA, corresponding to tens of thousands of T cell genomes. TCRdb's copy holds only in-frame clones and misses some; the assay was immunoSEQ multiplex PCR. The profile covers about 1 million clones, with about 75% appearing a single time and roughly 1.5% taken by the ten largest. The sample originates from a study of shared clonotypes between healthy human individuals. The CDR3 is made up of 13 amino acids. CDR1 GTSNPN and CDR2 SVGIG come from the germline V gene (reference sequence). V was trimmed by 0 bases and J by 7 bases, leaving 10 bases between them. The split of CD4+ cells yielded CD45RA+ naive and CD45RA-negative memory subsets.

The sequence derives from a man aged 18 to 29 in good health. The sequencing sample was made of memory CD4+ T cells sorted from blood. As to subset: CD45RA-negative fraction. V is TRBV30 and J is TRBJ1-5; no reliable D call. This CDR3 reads CAWSVSRVQPQHF. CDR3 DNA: TGTGCCTGGAGTGTATCACGGGTACAGCCCCAGCATTTT.